One and the same sample provided the 2 T cell receptor beta chains below, sequenced in a study of blood T cell repertoires in COVID-19. TCRdb keeps only in-frame clones here, not all; method: immunoSEQ multiplex PCR. The sample carries roughly 200,000 clones, more than 65% recorded once. The specimen sequenced was peripheral blood. The receptors shown here come from a man aged 45-65 years with active or convalescent COVID-19.

This sequence joins TRBV24-1 and TRBJ2-2, with D perhaps matching TRBD1 (6 bases). The CDR3 loop spans 14 amino acids. The germline CDR1 and CDR2 sequences are KGHDR and SFDVKD. V shed 7 bases and J shed 6 bases, with 14 bases lying between them. Written as DNA, the CDR3 is TGTGCCACCAGGACTAACAGGGAGCCCGGGGAGCTGTTTTTT. Translating it yields CATRTNREPGELFF.

This chain uses TRBV18 with TRBJ2-6; D gene uncertain. V was cut by 6 bases and J by 5 bases, with 14 bases left in between. This CDR3 spans 15 amino acids. Per the germline V gene, CDR1 is KGHSH and CDR2 is LQKENI. The CDR3 loop reads CASSLSGNRANVLTF. DNA for the CDR3: TGTGCCAGCTCCCTCTCCGGTAACCGGGCCAACGTCCTGACTTTC.